This T cell receptor beta chain was identified during a study of T cell repertoires in cytomegalovirus infection. Study-level background: Indicated by public TCR beta signatures were CMV infection and matching HLA type.

Using its own MiXCR run on the reads, TCRdb lists one record per CDR3 protein. This table has more than 300,000 distinct CDR3 sequences, about 35% appearing once. CDR3 length: 16 amino acids. The germline V gene encodes CDR1 SGHRS and CDR2 YFSETQ. Trimming took 0 bases from V and 2 from J, leaving 14 bases between them. Of note for this clonotype: Its antigen is not identified.

Study-wide points: Ex vivo responses were dominated by HLA-C-restricted CMV-specific TCR beta clonotypes. Summed frequency of public TCR beta families distinguished CMV carriers with the relevant HLA.

This sample comprised cultured PBMCs, obtained from culture after CMV antigen stimulation. The V and J genes are TRBV5-1 and TRBJ2-5; either TRBD1 or TRBD2 may supply D (5 bases each). The sequence derives from a human donor in good health (CMV status not recorded). Some clones in this sample may be carry-over from other donors' samples. The CDR3 DNA sequence: TGCGCCAGCAGCTTGGACGGGACGGATAAACAAGAGACCCAGTACTTC. It codes for CASSLDGTDKQETQYF.